This TCR beta chain was identified in a study of T cell repertoires in cytomegalovirus infection. Overall study: In the study, CMV epitopes included recently identified HLA-C-restricted and well-studied HLA-B-restricted ones.

Trimming pared 0 bases from V and 16 bases from J, leaving 13 bases between. The CDR3 spans 12 residues. CDR1 is SGHVS and CDR2 is FNYEAQ in the germline V gene. A single record per CDR3 protein comes from TCRdb applying MiXCR to the reads. The data show 44,000 or so distinct CDR3 sequences, over 20% seen once. This clonotype was seen only a few times. Its antigen is undetermined. The sequencing used CD8+ T cells from cultured PBMCs, collected from culture after CMV antigen stimulation. This TCR derives from a human donor in good health (CMV status not recorded). Some clones in this sample may be carry-over from other donors' samples. This chain joins TRBV7-6 and TRBJ2-1; the D gene is possibly TRBD2 (6 bases). Here the CDR3 reads CASSLARGIGFF. CDR3 sequence (DNA): TGTGCCAGCAGCTTAGCTCGGGGGATAGGCTTCTTC.